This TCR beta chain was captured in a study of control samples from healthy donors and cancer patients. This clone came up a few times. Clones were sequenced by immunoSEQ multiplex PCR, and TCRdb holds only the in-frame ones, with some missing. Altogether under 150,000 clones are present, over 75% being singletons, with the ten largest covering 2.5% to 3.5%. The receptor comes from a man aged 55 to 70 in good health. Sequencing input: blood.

The CDR3 sequence: CASSQDMRKTNYGYTF. The CDR3 bases are TGCGCCAGCAGCCAAGATATGAGGAAGACTAACTATGGCTACACCTTC. The gene calls are TRBV4-1 and TRBJ1-2; no definite D call. The CDR3 spans 16 residues. CDR1 is MGHRA, CDR2 YSYEKL, per germline. Trimming removed 0 bases from V and 0 bases from J, with 11 bases in between.